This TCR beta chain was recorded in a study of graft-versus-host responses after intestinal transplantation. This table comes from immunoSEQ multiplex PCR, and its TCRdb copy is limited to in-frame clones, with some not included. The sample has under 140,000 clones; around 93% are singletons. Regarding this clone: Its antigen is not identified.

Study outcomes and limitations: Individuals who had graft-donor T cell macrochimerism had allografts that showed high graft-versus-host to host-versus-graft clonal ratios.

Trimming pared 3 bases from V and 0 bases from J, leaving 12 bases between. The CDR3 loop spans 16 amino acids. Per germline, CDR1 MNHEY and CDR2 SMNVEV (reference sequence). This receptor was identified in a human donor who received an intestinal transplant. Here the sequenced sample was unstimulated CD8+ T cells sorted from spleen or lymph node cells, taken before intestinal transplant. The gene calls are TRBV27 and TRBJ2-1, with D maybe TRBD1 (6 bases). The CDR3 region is CASSFTLGGSYNEQFF. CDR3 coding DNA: TGTGCCAGCAGTTTTACTCTAGGGGGCTCCTACAATGAGCAGTTCTTC.